The 8 T cell receptor beta chains reported below all come from one sample, sequenced in a study of read filtering for tumor transcriptome and immune sequencing. The library was built from about 370 ng RNA with molecular barcoded adaptors for alpha/delta and beta/gamma chains. TCRdb reprocessed the reads via MiXCR and lists one record per CDR3 protein. Counted here are about 47,000 distinct CDR3 sequences, roughly 12% occurring once; the ten biggest clones make up roughly 15%. The specimen sequenced was a population of CD138-negative cells sorted from bone marrow. The receptor source for this set is a donor at least 40 years old with multiple myeloma.

This clonotype was counted many times. The chain is built from TRBV6-2 or TRBV6-3 and TRBJ1-1, with D maybe TRBD1 (5 bases). This CDR3 is 13 amino acids long. Trimming stripped 6 bases from V and 5 bases from J, with 13 bases between. The germline V gene encodes CDR1 MNHEY and CDR2 SVGEGT. The CDR3 nucleotides are TGTGCCAGCAGCATGGGGCTTAGGACTGAAGCTTTCTTT. It is translated as CASSMGLRTEAFF.

A few counts support this clonotype. This may arise from a read error, as a much more abundant clone is one base away. The chain couples TRBV6-5 to TRBJ2-7; D tentatively reads TRBD1 or TRBD2 (5 bases each). This CDR3 is built from 12 residues. Per the germline V gene, CDR1 is MNHEY and CDR2 is SVGAGI. For the CDR3, the DNA is TGTGCCAGCAGTTACAGCAGAGGGGAGCGGTACTTC. It is translated as CASSYSRGERYF.

This clonotype was recorded many times. This chain joins TRBV5-1 and TRBJ2-1; TRBD2 matches 11 bases. The CDR3 totals 16 residues. The V and J ends lost 0 bases and 9 bases, in that order; junction bases with no gene match: 8. Per the germline V gene, CDR1 is SGHRS and CDR2 is YFSETQ. The CDR3 DNA follows: TGCGCCAGCAGCTTGGGAACTAGCGGGGGACAGGGTGAGCAGTTCTTC. It translates to CASSLGTSGGQGEQFF.

In the case of this clonotype: A read error may be the cause here, since a much bigger clone is one base away. It is likely a read error, because the conserved phenylalanine at the end of the CDR3 is missing. This sequence joins TRBV12-3 or TRBV12-4 and TRBJ2-7, with TRBD1 identical over 9 bases. This CDR3 spans 15 amino acids. The V segment lost 4 bases and the J segment 6 bases; nucleotides outside the gene matches: 10. The CDR3 DNA sequence: TGTGCCAGCAGTTGGGGGGGACAGGGAACGGGCGAGCAGTACCTC. Its translation is CASSWGGQGTGEQYL.

The chain couples TRBV6-5 to TRBJ1-1, with 7 bases aligning to TRBD1. With V trimmed by 2 bases and J by 8 bases, 5 bases remained unmatched. The CDR3 sequence is 13 residues long. Looked up from germline, CDR1 is MNHEY and CDR2 is SVGAGI. The CDR3 DNA reads as TGTGCCAGCAGTTACCACGGCAGGGGGGAAGCTTTCTTT. Its protein product is CASSYHGRGEAFF.

This clonotype was picked up many times. The chain employs TRBV7-2 and TRBJ1-1, with a possible D match to TRBD1 (5 bases). Germline V gives CDR1 SGHTA, CDR2 FQGNSA. There are 16 residues in the CDR3. V lost 1 base to trimming and J lost 1 base, with 13 bases between them. CDR3 sequence (DNA): TGTGCCAGCAGCTTAGACGCCGGGAGGGGGAACACTGAAGCTTTCTTT. Translated, it gives CASSLDAGRGNTEAFF.

A note on this clonotype: The missing conserved phenylalanine or tryptophan at the end of this CDR3 makes a read error likely. This CDR3 reads CASSLMGARQETQYL. The CDR3 nucleotides read TGTGCCAGCAGCTTAATGGGGGCGAGACAAGAGACCCAGTACCTC. The chain recombines TRBV7-3 with TRBJ2-5; a possible D gene is TRBD1 (6 bases). The CDR3 consists of 15 residues. Deletions cut 1 base from V and 2 bases from J, with 11 bases between. Germline assignment: CDR1 SGHTA and CDR2 FQGTGA.

This clonotype was recorded at least ten times. A single base separates this from a much larger clone, so it may be a read error. The rearrangement joins TRBV4-3 to TRBJ2-1; D tentatively reads TRBD1 or TRBD2 (6 bases each). Germline V CDR1 and CDR2: LGHNA, YSLEER. The CDR3 loop spans 19 amino acids. The CDR3 region has the DNA TGCGCCAGCAGCCGCGCTGTCCTCGGGACAACTAGCTCCTACAATGGGCAGTTCTTC. Its protein product is CASSRAVLGTTSSYNGQFF.